This T cell receptor beta chain was documented in a study of blood T cell repertoires in COVID-19 (dated by TCRdb to the early 2020s). With respect to the entire study: Samples covering the acute and convalescent phases of COVID-19 were provided by collaborators in the United States, Italy and Spain. The dataset comprised deeply sampled blood TCRbeta repertoires from subjects exposed to, actively infected with, or recovered from COVID-19. Where available, HLA class I and class II types were obtained from metadata supplied by the sample provider rather than from assay-based typing. Nearly every sample came with metadata listing a de-identified subject ID, COVID-19 status, age in years and sex. The prospective study material was composed of cDNA or gDNA derived from T cells, B-cell-depleted T cells, or PBMCs. The repertoires were released in a freely available public database meant as a resource for research on the immune response to SARS-CoV-2. Samples came from the ongoing ImmuneRACE study (first 160 participants) plus 1,254 subjects from 6 global collaborators.

The immunoSEQ Assay, a bias-controlled multiplex PCR, was used to amplify TCRbeta CDR3 regions from genomic DNA. The source study handled its data this way. Within the assay, amplification of reference gene primers was used to estimate how many nucleated cells each sample contained. To quantify the absolute abundance of each unique TCRbeta CDR3 rearrangement, sequence reads were collapsed and filtered. For each sample, productive Simpson clonality was calculated as the square root of Simpson's diversity index over productive rearrangements. This is the immuneACCESS table as TCRdb keeps it, with only in-frame sequences that have V and J called. A part of the clones is gone; compared with another copy, unresolved V genes explain less than half, and the rest is unexplained. That table is the source of V, J and clone size, and D and trimming were worked out from the DNA. Recorded for this sample are some 160,000 clones; 85% to 90% of them occurred a single time. The ten largest clones capture 2% to 2.5% of the sample.

From the cysteine up to the phenylalanine, the CDR3 has a length of 17 residues. Only the CDR3 DNA is retained, 51 bases long and in frame from the first base. CDR1 and CDR2, per the germline V gene, are SGHTA and FQGNSA. Trimming removed 5 bases from V and 7 bases from J; the gene matches leave 13 bases unexplained. Samples from volunteer blood donors who had recovered from COVID-19 were contributed by a second Seattle source. The collaborating institutions used their own protocols to collect whole blood in K2EDTA tubes. Collaborator samples were shipped for TCRbeta analysis as frozen whole blood, isolated PBMCs, or DNA extracted from either sample type. Study-wide conclusions, independent of this receptor: The amount of clinical and demographic metadata varied by source and participant and was provided uncurated.

A remark on this clone: Its antigen specificity is not known. Base quality data are lacking; no much larger clone is found one base away.

The V and J genes are TRBV7-2 and TRBJ2-1; 11 nucleotides in the junction match TRBD2. Sequencing input: peripheral blood. This TCR was sampled from a man between 50 and 59 years old who had recovered from COVID-19. The CDR3 reads CASSPRRLAGRENEQFF. The DNA is TGTGCCAGCAGCCCCCGCCGACTAGCGGGAAGGGAGAATGAGCAGTTCTTC.